This T cell receptor (beta chain) originates from a study of blood T cell repertoires in COVID-19. Whole-study context: Some COVID-19 samples were acute and others convalescent; all came from the United States, Italy and Spain. PBMCs, B-cell-depleted T cells, or T cells provided the cDNA or gDNA that made up the material.

Everyone who took part was roughly 18 to 89 years old, and they came from about 25 US areas. CDR1 is MDHEN, CDR2 SYDVKM, per germline. Trimming removed 2 bases from V and 7 bases from J; junction bases left unmatched: 6. The CDR3 consists of 14 residues. Per the original methods: It was from reference gene primer amplification that nucleated cell counts were estimated. The protocol was immunoSEQ multiplex PCR, while the TCRdb copy is restricted to in-frame clones and leaves out a portion. The DNA was the basis for D and trimming; V, J and clone size are from that table. Of about 210,000 clones detected, 81% appear once; the ten largest clones hold approximately 9%.

Sequencing used PBMCs or T cells enriched from blood (not recorded which). The chain is built from TRBV28 and TRBJ1-2; 8 nucleotides align to TRBD1. The TCR comes from a woman between 45 and 65 years old with acute COVID-19. This CDR3 reads CASSLTRTGSGYTF. In nucleotides, the CDR3 is TGTGCCAGCAGTTTAACCCGGACAGGGAGTGGCTACACCTTC.